The clone carrying this TCR beta chain was counted once. What it recognizes is unknown. This record belongs to a study of tissue T cells after allogeneic stem cell transplantation. On the study more broadly: Patients with graft-versus-host disease had grafts: several unmodified, three CD34-selected and T-cell-depleted. The study, taken as a whole, reports: Across patients, clones rarely overlapped, yet motif clusters were shared tissue-specifically. Anatomically similar tissues had similar TCR repertoires within each patient.

CDR3 sequences, V/J genes, frequencies and template counts came from survey-depth TCRbeta sequencing. The assay was immunoSEQ multiplex PCR, and TCRdb's table has in-frame clones only and misses some. The sample consists of 26,000 or so clones, about 89% of them appearing once. Per germline, CDR1 SGHDN and CDR2 FVKESK. V shed 4 bases, J shed 5 bases, and the junction held 6 bases outside the gene matches. The CDR3 spans 14 residues. The sample was blood, taken before transplantation. V and J are TRBV14 and TRBJ1-1, with 8 bases aligning to TRBD1. The source of this sequence is a male donor older than 55 who later had graft-versus-host disease after an allogeneic stem cell transplant. CDR3 DNA sequence: TGTGCCAGCAGCCGAGACAGGGGTTTTACTGAAGCTTTCTTT. It codes for CASSRDRGFTEAFF.